The clone carrying this TCR beta chain showed up just a few times. Its antigen is still unknown. Profiled with immunoSEQ multiplex PCR; TCRdb holds only in-frame clones, not every one. Among roughly 2.1 million clones, just over 90% were seen once, and the ten largest hold more than 1.5%. This sample is drawn from a study of shared clonotypes between healthy human individuals. Points from the study as a whole: Sampling covered blood only; tissue repertoires likely differ. Naive subsets generally had larger estimated richness than memory subsets. Sorted-subset samples were not fully sequenced, rarefaction indicated.

The naive CD8 population came from CD45RO-negative cells selected for CCR7, without terminally differentiated effector memory CD45RA+ cells. Healthy and HIV-negative, the adult donors had no recent acute infections or vaccinations. The V and J ends lost 0 bases and 0 bases respectively, with 17 bases between them. CDR1 MGHRA and CDR2 YSYEKL come from the germline V gene. This CDR3 region has 18 residues. The receptor's source is a young man in good health. Some clones in this sample may be carry-over from other donors' samples. V is TRBV4-1 and J is TRBJ1-1; no reliable D call. Sequencing was performed on naive CD8+ T cells from PBMCs. The DNA of the CDR3 is TGCGCCAGCAGCCAAGAGGGAATAACGGGCTTAATGAACACTGAAGCTTTCTTT. It translates to CASSQEGITGLMNTEAFF.